This TCR beta chain appears in the sequencing data of a study of long-term antiretroviral therapy in people with HIV. V was clipped by 3 bases and J by 0 bases, with 11 bases between them. Germline assignment: CDR1 LNHDA and CDR2 SQIVND (reference sequence). The CDR3 is 15 residues long. Sequencing used immunoSEQ v3.0 at survey level. The method was immunoSEQ multiplex PCR; TCRdb's version includes in-frame clones alone and lacks a portion of them. The repertoire includes more than 25,000 clones, 79% of them detected once, and over 8.5% sits in the top ten. The source was unsorted PBMCs, collected 2.1 years after starting antiretroviral therapy. This TCR derives from a man aged 25-40 years with HIV. J is TRBJ1-1 and V is TRBV19; no clear D gene. The CDR3 region is CASSIMGTLNTEAFF. Here the CDR3 DNA reads TGTGCCAGTAGTATTATGGGCACGTTGAACACTGAAGCTTTCTTT.